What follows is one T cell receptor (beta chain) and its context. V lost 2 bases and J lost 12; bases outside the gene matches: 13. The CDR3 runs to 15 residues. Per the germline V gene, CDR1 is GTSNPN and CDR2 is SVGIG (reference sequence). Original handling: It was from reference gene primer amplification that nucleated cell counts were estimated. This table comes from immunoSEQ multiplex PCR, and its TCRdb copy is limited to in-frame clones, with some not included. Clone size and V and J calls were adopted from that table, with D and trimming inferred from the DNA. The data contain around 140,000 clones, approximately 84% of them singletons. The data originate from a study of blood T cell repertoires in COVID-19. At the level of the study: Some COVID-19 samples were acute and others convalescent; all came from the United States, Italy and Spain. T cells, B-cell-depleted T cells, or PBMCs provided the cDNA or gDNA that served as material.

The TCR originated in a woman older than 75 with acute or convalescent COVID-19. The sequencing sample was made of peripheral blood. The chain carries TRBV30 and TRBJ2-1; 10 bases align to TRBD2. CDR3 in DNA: TGTGCCTGGAGTACCGGGGGGGTAGCGGGAGGTTGGCAGTTCTTC. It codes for CAWSTGGVAGGWQFF.